A selection of T cell receptor beta chains follows, all from one sample in a study of T cell responses to AZD1222 COVID-19 vaccine. Sequencing used immunoSEQ multiplex PCR; TCRdb keeps in-frame clones, though not all of them. The sample has 110,000 or so clones; around 85% are singletons. The sequences come from peripheral blood, collected on day 0 of AZD1222 vaccination. The origin of the receptors is an adult in good health. Both conserved end residues are part of each CDR3. D genes are given only for firm matches. A row's size may be missing; if present it is once, few, many or a size class.

>-|TRBJ2-7|-|TRBV10-3
CAISESQLGEQYF
TGTGCCATCAGTGAGTCCCAATTGGGCGAGCAGTACTTC
>TRBD2|TRBJ2-2|-|TRBV7-2
CASSPLGTSGNTGELFF
TGTGCCAGCAGTCCACTCGGAACTAGCGGAAACACCGGGGAGCTGTTTTTT
>-|TRBJ1-2|-|TRBV6-2/TRBV6-3
CASSWTVYGYTF
TGTGCCAGCAGTTGGACAGTCTATGGCTACACCTTC
>TRBD1|TRBJ1-6|-|TRBV30
CAWSLPGGWDNSPLHF
TGTGCCTGGAGTTTACCAGGGGGCTGGGATAATTCACCCCTCCACTTT
>-|TRBJ2-3|-|TRBV30
CAWSLGAGGDTQYF
TGTGCCTGGAGTCTCGGGGCGGGCGGAGATACGCAGTATTTT
>TRBD1|TRBJ1-1|-|TRBV28
CASSWTGEAFF
TGTGCCAGCAGCTGGACAGGGGAAGCTTTCTTT
>-|TRBJ1-2|once|TRBV24-1
CATSDSRSGGYTF
TGTGCCACCAGTGATTCTCGATCTGGGGGCTACACCTTC
>-|TRBJ2-5|-|TRBV11-3
CASTGTEGETQYF
TGTGCCAGCACCGGGACGGAGGGCGAGACCCAGTACTTC
>-|TRBJ1-2|few|TRBV24-1
CATSDLEEYGYTF
TGTGCCACCAGTGATTTAGAGGAGTACGGCTACACCTTC
>TRBD1|TRBJ2-3|-|TRBV11-2
CASSWDRGPTDTQYF
TGTGCCAGCAGCTGGGACAGGGGTCCCACAGATACGCAGTATTTT
>-|TRBJ1-6|-|TRBV7-9
CASSYPPSPLHF
TGTGCCAGCAGCTATCCTCCTTCACCCCTCCACTTT
>-|TRBJ2-1|-|TRBV3-1/TRBV3-2
CASSHRWDPVGQFF
TGTGCCAGCAGCCACAGATGGGACCCCGTGGGGCAGTTCTTC
>-|TRBJ2-7|-|TRBV9
CASSVSVYEQYF
TGTGCCAGCAGCGTAAGTGTCTACGAGCAGTACTTC
>-|TRBJ1-2|-|TRBV3-1/TRBV3-2
CASSQDAREHGYTF
TGTGCCAGCAGCCAAGACGCCAGGGAGCATGGCTACACCTTC
>TRBD2|TRBJ2-1|-|TRBV12-5
CASGSAPGLAAYNEQFF
TGTGCTAGTGGTTCCGCACCCGGGCTAGCGGCATACAATGAGCAGTTCTTC
>-|TRBJ2-3|-|TRBV6-1
CASSEATGGGYADTQYF
TGTGCCAGCAGTGAAGCCACCGGAGGCGGCTACGCAGATACGCAGTATTTT
>-|TRBJ2-3|-|TRBV5-1
CASSLRGGPDTDTQYF
TGCGCCAGCAGCTTGAGGGGGGGACCAGACACAGATACGCAGTATTTT
>-|TRBJ1-3|-|TRBV12-3/TRBV12-4
CASSLDPNTIYF
TGTGCCAGCAGTTTAGACCCCAACACCATATATTTT
>-|TRBJ2-4|once|TRBV12-2
CASRLVPLAGMVAKNIQYF
TGTGCAAGTCGCTTAGTCCCCCTAGCGGGAATGGTAGCCAAAAACATTCAGTACTTC